The clone carrying this T cell receptor beta chain has more than one count but fewer than ten. Its antigen is not identified. Germline V gene data show CDR1 as MGHDK and CDR2 as SYGVNS. This CDR3 has 13 residues. Trimming shortened V by 7 bases and J by 4 bases, and 13 bases separated the two germline ends. The sample comes from a study of cytomegalovirus exposure and HLA in healthy donors. Overall study context: Both the 120 or so validation repertoires and the 500 to 700 first-cohort repertoires used the same platform, as reported by a later analysis.

TCRdb's table, derived via immunoSEQ multiplex PCR, lists solely in-frame clones and lacks some. This table has 110,000 or so clones, approximately 91% appearing once. Study-wide findings and caveats: Reported performance of the classifier showed diagnosis of cytomegalovirus status with high specificity and sensitivity. Listed as cytomegalovirus-associated were approximately 160 TCR beta chains. Later, an analysis found that TCR clusters from the first cohort tended to co-occur in the 120 validation repertoires.

This sequence originates from a man aged 18-30 years in good health and CMV-seropositive. Sequencing input: PBMCs. J is TRBJ1-2 and V is TRBV25-1; D possibly corresponds to TRBD1 (5 bases). DNA of the CDR3: TGTGCCAGCACCCAGGGAGGGACCTATGGCTACACCTTC. Translated, it gives CASTQGGTYGYTF.